The 30 T cell receptor beta chains listed next were all sequenced from one sample in a study of cytomegalovirus exposure and HLA in healthy donors. The PCR made use of 60 Vbeta and 13 Jbeta primers. Clones were sequenced by immunoSEQ multiplex PCR, and TCRdb holds only the in-frame ones, with some missing. This sample has approximately 210,000 clones, with approximately 80% found just once. Sequencing input: PBMCs. These receptor sequences come from a woman between 50 and 59 years old in good health and CMV-seropositive.

This clone was seen only once. The V gene is TRBV7-2, the J gene TRBJ1-6; D is uncertain. The germline V gene encodes CDR1 SGHTA and CDR2 FQGNSA. V lost 5 bases, J lost 7 bases, and 15 bases lay in between. This CDR3 comprises 15 residues. CDR3 loop: CASSPTAAANSPLHF. The CDR3 coding sequence is TGTGCCAGCAGCCCAACAGCGGCCGCCAATTCACCCCTCCACTTT.

This clone was seen only a few times. V usage is TRBV9 and J usage is TRBJ1-1; 7 bases fit TRBD1. The CDR3 has 15 amino acids. The germline V gene encodes CDR1 SGDLS and CDR2 YYNGEE. V shed 0 bases and J 1 base; nucleotides not matched to a gene: 3. The CDR3 sequence: CASSVVGQKNTEAFF. CDR3 sequence (DNA): TGTGCCAGCAGCGTAGTGGGACAGAAGAACACTGAAGCTTTCTTT.

This clone was detected only a few times. CDR3 DNA: TGCGCCAGCAGCCAGTCCGTGGGAGGCGAAAAACTGTTTTTT. It is translated as CASSQSVGGEKLFF. V is TRBV4-3 and J is TRBJ1-4; no definite D call. V was trimmed by 3 bases and J by 8 bases, leaving 13 bases between them. The CDR3 totals 14 residues. Germline-derived CDR1 and CDR2 are LGHNA and YSLEER.

The chain recombines TRBV7-2 with TRBJ2-3, with no clear D. This CDR3 region has 15 residues. CDR1 and CDR2 from the germline V gene are SGHTA and FQGNSA. Trimming left V 5 bases short and J 0 bases short, with 12 bases between. CDR3 sequence: CASSPEISSTDTQYF. For the CDR3, the DNA is TGTGCCAGCAGCCCGGAGATATCGAGCACAGATACGCAGTATTTT.

The gene calls are TRBV2 and TRBJ1-1; 9 nucleotides align to TRBD1. With V trimmed by 6 bases and J by 5 bases, 7 bases remained unmatched. CDR1 is SNHLY and CDR2 is FYNNEI in the germline V gene. There are 14 residues in the CDR3. The CDR3, as DNA: TGTGCCAGCAGAAAGACAGGGGGGAGGACTGAAGCTTTCTTT. This sequence encodes CASRKTGGRTEAFF.

This clone is a singleton in its sample. The chain couples TRBV7-6 to TRBJ1-6, with TRBD1 as a possible D gene (6 bases). In germline, CDR1 is SGHVS, CDR2 FNYEAQ. CDR3 length: 14 amino acids. The V and J ends lost 3 bases and 7 bases respectively, with 10 bases between them. DNA of the CDR3: TGTGCCAGCAGCTTTAATGGGGGCAATTCACCCCTCCACTTT. Residues: CASSFNGGNSPLHF. Full variable domain (missing parts from reference TRBV7-6 and TRBJ1-6): GAGVSQSPRYKVTKRGQDVALRCDPISGHVSLYWYRQALGQGPEFLTYFNYEAQQDKSGLPNDRFSAERPEGSISTLTIQRTEQRDSAMYRCASSFNGGNSPLHFGNGTRLTVT.

V is TRBV19 and J is TRBJ1-6; 8 bases are shared with TRBD1. Germline V CDR1 and CDR2: LNHDA, SQIVND (reference sequence). The J segment lost 7 bases and the V segment lost 5 bases, leaving 4 bases of the junction unmatched. This CDR3 has 14 residues. The CDR3 DNA follows: TGTGCCAGTAGTCCGGACAGGGACAATTCACCCCTCCACTTT. This sequence encodes CASSPDRDNSPLHF.

This clone was counted between two and nine times. The chain has TRBV6-6 and TRBJ1-3; a weak D match, TRBD1 (5 bases). The CDR3 totals 15 residues. The V end was cut by 4 bases, the J end by 0 bases, with 10 bases between. CDR1 and CDR2 (germline): MNHNY, SVGAGI (reference sequence). The CDR3 protein is CASSSRGDSGNTIYF. In DNA, the CDR3 is TGTGCCAGCAGTTCACGGGGGGACTCTGGAAACACCATATATTTT.

This clone appeared a single time. The rearrangement joins TRBV7-2 to TRBJ1-2; TRBD1 agrees at 7 bases. V shed 2 bases and J 6 bases; nucleotides not matched to a gene: 9. The CDR3 has 15 amino acids. CDR1 is SGHTA and CDR2 is FQGNSA in the germline V gene. The CDR3 reads CASSLTPTGVHGYTF. CDR3 in DNA: TGTGCCAGCAGCTTAACACCAACAGGGGTACATGGCTACACCTTC.

On this clone: One junction end does not reproduce the germline sequence, and a read error may be involved. The chain recombines TRBV29-1 with TRBJ1-1; no clear D. The germline V gene encodes CDR1 SQVTM and CDR2 ANQGSEA. This CDR3 is 14 amino acids long. CDR3 bases: TGCAGCGTGACGCCTGGGTGGTTGAACAGTGAAGCTTTCTTT. It codes for CSVTPGWLNSEAFF.

This chain uses TRBV2 with TRBJ2-2, with 7 bases identical to TRBD1. Germline loops: CDR1 SNHLY, CDR2 FYNNEI. The J segment lost 0 bases and the V segment lost 10 bases, leaving 8 bases of the junction unmatched. This CDR3 spans 15 amino acids. CDR3 coding DNA: TGTGCCACCTCACGGACAGGCGCGAACACCGGGGAGCTGTTTTTT. This sequence encodes CATSRTGANTGELFF.

This chain links TRBV4-2 with TRBJ2-2; D may be TRBD1 (5 bases). Between the trimmed V and J ends, which lost 0 bases and 1 base, there was a span of 12 bases. The CDR3 contains 17 residues. Germline values: CDR1 LGHNA, CDR2 YNFKEQ. In DNA, the CDR3 is TGTGCCAGCAGCCAAGAACCTGACAGTTTGAACACCGGGGAGCTGTTTTTT. Translation: CASSQEPDSLNTGELFF.

The chain recombines TRBV6-5 with TRBJ1-1, with D hard to call. CDR3 length: 15 amino acids. V lost 0 bases to trimming and J lost 2 bases, with 10 bases between them. Germline CDR1 is MNHEY and CDR2 is SVGAGI. In DNA, the CDR3 is TGTGCCAGCAGTTACTCGAATAGCTTCAACACTGAAGCTTTCTTT. Translation: CASSYSNSFNTEAFF.

The chain couples TRBV19 to TRBJ1-1; TRBD1 is a possible D gene (5 bases). Germline lookup yields CDR1 LNHDA and CDR2 SQIVND (reference sequence). This CDR3 spans 14 amino acids. Trimming removed 3 bases from V and 3 bases from J, with 11 bases in between. In DNA, the CDR3 is TGTGCCAGTAGTATCTCAGGGTCGGACACTGAAGCTTTCTTT. Translation gives CASSISGSDTEAFF. The complete variable domain, with remaining parts taken from reference TRBV19 and TRBJ1-1, reads DGGITQSPKYLFRKEGQNVTLSCEQNLNHDAMYWYRQDPGQGLRLIYYSQIVNDFQKGDIAEGYSVSREKKESFPLTVTSAQKNPTAFYLCASSISGSDTEAFFGQGTRLTVV.

This clone was counted once. V is TRBV7-3 and J is TRBJ1-2; D may be TRBD1 (5 bases). The V gene lost 3 bases and the J gene lost 2 bases, with 7 bases spanning the gap. This CDR3 contains 13 residues. Germline values: CDR1 SGHTA, CDR2 FQGTGA. DNA for the CDR3: TGTGCCAGCAGCTTCGCAGGGAACTATGGCTACACCTTC. Protein: CASSFAGNYGYTF.

This clone was detected once. The chain uses TRBV9 and TRBJ1-2; D gene unclear. From germline, CDR1 is SGDLS and CDR2 YYNGEE. The CDR3 covers 14 residues. The ends were cut back, 5 bases at V and 1 base at J, with 12 bases in the middle. Here the CDR3 DNA reads TGTGCCAGCAGGGCAGACAACATTAACTATGGCTACACCTTC. Amino acid sequence: CASRADNINYGYTF.

The chain carries TRBV19 and TRBJ1-2; D perhaps matches TRBD1 (5 bases). With 2 bases removed from V and 8 bases from J, the gap between germline ends came to 15 bases. The V gene's germline CDR1 is LNHDA and CDR2 SQIVND (reference sequence). The CDR3 loop spans 14 amino acids. The CDR3 bases are TGTGCCAGTAGTATAAACGACAGAACGGGCGGCTACACCTTC. Its protein is CASSINDRTGGYTF.

The chain uses TRBV6-6 and TRBJ2-1, with TRBD2 identical over 12 bases. Per germline, CDR1 MNHNY and CDR2 SVGAGI (reference sequence). The CDR3 is 16 residues long. Unmatched junction bases numbered 7, after V lost 6 bases and J lost 4 bases. CDR3 sequence: CASSPWLAGGYNEQFF. CDR3 sequence (DNA): TGTGCCAGCAGCCCCTGGCTAGCGGGGGGGTACAATGAGCAGTTCTTC.

The chain recombines TRBV6-5 with TRBJ2-2, with 9 bases lining up with TRBD1. Germline lookup yields CDR1 MNHEY and CDR2 SVGAGI. The CDR3 is 15 residues long. V was clipped by 8 bases and J by 4 bases; unmatched bases: 8. The CDR3 protein is CASRRGTGPTGELFF. CDR3 bases: TGTGCCAGCCGACGGGGGACAGGGCCCACCGGGGAGCTGTTTTTT.

This clone was detected once. The chain is built from TRBV19 and TRBJ1-1; TRBD1 agrees at 7 bases. From germline, CDR1 is LNHDA and CDR2 SQIVND (reference sequence). Germline trimming cut 3 bases from V and 1 base from J; bases unmatched to any gene: 5. The CDR3 runs to 15 residues. The DNA of the CDR3 is TGTGCCAGTAGTATCCGGGACAGTGCGAACACTGAAGCTTTCTTT. This translates into CASSIRDSANTEAFF.

Of note for this clone: Other DNA sequences in this sample translate to the same CDR3. The chain combines TRBV5-1 with TRBJ2-7, with a possible D match to TRBD1 (6 bases). The germline gives CDR1 SGHRS, CDR2 YFSETQ. V was clipped by 4 bases and J by 4 bases, with 18 bases between them. The CDR3 spans 15 residues. As DNA, the CDR3 is TGCGCCAGCAGCCCGCCGGGACAAGGGCTGTACGAGCAGTACTTC. Translating it yields CASSPPGQGLYEQYF.

The chain joins TRBV5-1 to TRBJ2-2, with TRBD1 matching over 9 bases. The CDR3 covers 15 residues. Germline V gene sequence: CDR1 SGHRS, CDR2 YFSETQ. V lost 5 bases to trimming and J lost 3 bases; unmatched junction nucleotides: 5. In nucleotides, the CDR3 is TGCGCCAGCAGTCGGACAGGGGTCGACACCGGGGAGCTGTTTTTT. Translating it yields CASSRTGVDTGELFF.

The rearrangement uses TRBV7-8 and TRBJ2-1, with 16 positions matching TRBD2. The CDR3 has 20 residues. Germline V gives CDR1 SGHVS, CDR2 FQNEAQ. Unmatched junction bases numbered 15, after V lost 6 bases and J lost 4 bases. The CDR3 reads CASRPTPPGLAGGRYNEQFF. In DNA form, the CDR3 reads TGTGCCAGCAGACCGACACCCCCGGGACTAGCGGGGGGGCGTTACAATGAGCAGTTCTTC.

V is TRBV7-2 and J is TRBJ2-1; a weak D match, TRBD1 (6 bases). Between the trimmed V and J ends, which lost 2 bases and 3 bases, there was a span of 14 bases. The CDR3 loop spans 16 amino acids. The germline V gene has CDR1 SGHTA and CDR2 FQGNSA. The CDR3 reads CASSLSSSQGYNEQFF. CDR3 in DNA: TGTGCCAGCAGCTTAAGTTCATCACAGGGCTACAATGAGCAGTTCTTC.

This chain links TRBV6-1 with TRBJ1-5; 10 bases map to TRBD1. The CDR3 loop spans 13 amino acids. The germline CDR1 and CDR2 sequences are MNHNS and SASEGT. J was trimmed by 8 bases and V by 6 bases; bases with no gene match: 4. CDR3 region: CASSQDRGEPQHF. CDR3 DNA: TGTGCCAGCAGCCAGGACAGGGGGGAGCCCCAGCATTTT.

The rearrangement joins TRBV4-2 to TRBJ1-2; 8 nucleotides align to TRBD1. Germline loops: CDR1 LGHNA, CDR2 YNFKEQ. This CDR3 spans 16 amino acids. J lost 4 bases, V lost 2 bases, and 9 bases had no gene match. The CDR3 sequence: CASSQLAGGEGYGYTF. CDR3 DNA sequence: TGTGCCAGCAGCCAACTCGCAGGGGGCGAGGGCTATGGCTACACCTTC.

J is TRBJ2-5 and V is TRBV6-6, with D unclear. This CDR3 has 13 residues. CDR1 is MNHNY, CDR2 SVGAGI, per germline (reference sequence). V was trimmed by 8 bases and J by 2 bases, leaving 12 bases between them. The CDR3 is CASQPSRQETQYF. The DNA for the CDR3 is TGTGCCAGCCAACCATCCAGACAAGAGACCCAGTACTTC.

The V call is TRBV13, the J call TRBJ1-3; no reliable D call. Germline CDR1 PRHDT, CDR2 FYEKMQ (reference sequence). Trimming removed 3 bases from V and 0 bases from J, with 12 bases in between. The CDR3 has 16 residues. The CDR3 DNA reads TGTGCCAGCAGCTTGGCCCTTGGCAGCTCTGGAAACACCATATATTTT. Translated: CASSLALGSSGNTIYF. Combining the CDR3 with reference TRBV13 and TRBJ1-3 gives the whole variable domain AAGVIQSPRHLIKEKRETATLKCYPIPRHDTVYWYQQGPGQDPQFLISFYEKMQSDKGSIPDRFSAQQFSDYHSELNMSSLELGDSALYFCASSLALGSSGNTIYFGEGSWLTVV.

The chain recombines TRBV5-1 with TRBJ1-1; no clear D. The germline V gene has CDR1 SGHRS and CDR2 YFSETQ. V was trimmed by 2 bases and J by 3 bases, leaving 5 bases between them. There are 12 residues in the CDR3. CDR3 sequence: CASSFGDTEAFF. CDR3 DNA: TGCGCCAGCAGCTTCGGGGACACTGAAGCTTTCTTT.

The chain joins TRBV19 to TRBJ1-4; D gene uncertain. V lost 3 bases and J lost 0, with 17 bases in between. Germline CDR1 LNHDA, CDR2 SQIVND (reference sequence). The CDR3 contains 18 residues. The CDR3, as DNA: TGTGCCAGTAGTATGTCCGGGAAGACCCTTACAACTAATGAAAAACTGTTTTTT. It specifies CASSMSGKTLTTNEKLFF.